This is a list of T cell receptor beta chains from one sample in a study of blood T cell repertoires in COVID-19. Clones were read by immunoSEQ multiplex PCR, and TCRdb kept only the in-frame ones, dropping some. This sample has fewer than 200,000 clones; around 80% occur once, and the top ten carry approximately 7%. The specimen was peripheral blood. The receptors here all came from a human donor in a cohort sampled during active COVID-19. Both conserved end residues are part of each CDR3. D genes are given only for firm matches. Clone size is stated in some rows and not others, as once, few, many or a class when expanded.

.	.	TRBV19	TRBJ2-1	CASSIGRGPGSYNEQFF	TGTGCCAGTAGTATTGGGCGGGGGCCCGGCTCCTACAATGAGCAGTTCTTC
.	.	TRBV27	TRBJ1-2	CASQPLPPGGVRGYTF	TGTGCCAGCCAACCTTTACCCCCCGGGGGTGTGCGTGGCTACACCTTC
.	TRBD1	TRBV29-1	TRBJ2-7	CSVPGQGLYEQYF	TGCAGCGTACCTGGACAGGGCCTCTACGAGCAGTACTTC
.	.	TRBV7-8	TRBJ2-3	CASSLPGVGDTQYF	TGTGCCAGCAGCTTACCCGGGGTCGGAGATACGCAGTATTTT
few	TRBD1	TRBV7-9	TRBJ2-6	CASRLRDRSISGANVLTF	TGTGCCAGCAGACTCCGGGACAGGTCGATCTCTGGGGCCAACGTCCTGACTTTC
.	TRBD1	TRBV9	TRBJ1-2	CASSEGGQGYGYTF	TGTGCCAGCAGCGAGGGGGGACAGGGGTATGGCTACACCTTC
.	.	TRBV7-8	TRBJ2-7	CASSSTYEQYF	TGTGCCAGCAGCTCAACCTACGAGCAGTACTTC
.	TRBD2	TRBV7-3	TRBJ2-7	CASSLTGTSGGLTYEQYF	TGTGCCAGCAGCTTAACGGGGACTAGCGGGGGCTTAACCTACGAGCAGTACTTC
.	TRBD1	TRBV28	TRBJ2-7	CASSPLQTGSEQYF	TGTGCCAGCAGTCCCCTCCAGACAGGGAGCGAGCAGTACTTC
once	TRBD1	TRBV7-2	TRBJ1-4	CASSLGTGGLANEKLFF	TGTGCCAGCAGCTTAGGAACAGGGGGCCTGGCTAATGAAAAACTGTTTTTT
.	.	TRBV5-4	TRBJ2-3	CASSGQGYTDTQYF	TGTGCCAGCAGCGGGCAGGGGTACACAGATACGCAGTATTTT
.	.	TRBV29-1	TRBJ1-5	CSVLTGSNQPQHF	TGCAGCGTGCTCACAGGATCCAATCAGCCCCAGCATTTT
.	TRBD1	TRBV11-1	TRBJ1-1	CASSERFRTGNTEAFF	TGTGCCAGCAGCGAAAGATTCCGGACAGGCAACACTGAAGCTTTCTTT
.	TRBD2	TRBV9	TRBJ2-5	CASSQGLAETQYF	TGTGCCAGCAGCCAGGGACTAGCGGAGACCCAGTACTTC
.	.	TRBV6-5	TRBJ1-2	CASSFREGGYTF	TGTGCCAGCAGTTTCCGGGAAGGCGGCTACACCTTC
once	TRBD1	TRBV7-2	TRBJ1-6	CASSFLGTGVSPLHF	TGTGCCAGCAGCTTCTTAGGGACAGGGGTTTCACCCCTCCACTTT
.	.	TRBV10-3	TRBJ1-3	CAISVAGNGNTIYF	TGTGCCATCAGCGTAGCAGGGAATGGAAACACCATATATTTT
.	TRBD1	TRBV10-3	TRBJ1-6	CAITRDRLNSPLHF	TGTGCCATCACCCGGGACAGGCTCAATTCACCCCTCCACTTT
.	TRBD1	TRBV7-2	TRBJ1-6	CASSLTGDSPLHF	TGTGCCAGCAGTTTGACAGGGGATTCACCCCTCCACTTT
.	TRBD1	TRBV18	TRBJ1-3	CASSLTGTEGNTIYF	TGTGCCAGCTCCCTAACCGGGACAGAAGGAAACACCATATATTTT
.	.	TRBV6-5	TRBJ1-1	CASSEPTGEAFF	TGTGCCAGCAGCGAGCCGACAGGCGAAGCTTTCTTT
.	.	TRBV7-9	TRBJ2-7	CASSLAGPYEQYF	TGTGCCAGCAGCTTAGCGGGGCCCTACGAGCAGTACTTC
.	.	TRBV6-5	TRBJ2-3	CASGTQSTDTQYF	TGTGCCAGCGGGACACAAAGCACAGATACGCAGTATTTT
.	.	TRBV5-1	TRBJ2-7	CATRVVVGPYEQYF	TGCGCCACCCGGGTCGTGGTGGGGCCTTACGAGCAGTACTTC
.	.	TRBV13	TRBJ2-5	CASSSARQGSETQYF	TGTGCCAGCAGCTCCGCCCGCCAGGGTTCTGAGACCCAGTACTTC
.	TRBD1	TRBV7-9	TRBJ2-1	CASRPRPGQGDLNEQFF	TGTGCCAGCAGACCTAGACCGGGACAGGGGGATCTCAATGAGCAGTTCTTC
.	.	TRBV27	TRBJ2-7	CASSPSRGTSAGEQYF	TGTGCCAGCAGTCCATCACGGGGGACCTCTGCGGGGGAGCAGTACTTC
.	TRBD1	TRBV7-3	TRBJ1-1	CASSSGTGTTEAFF	TGTGCCAGCAGCTCGGGGACAGGGACTACTGAAGCTTTCTTT
.	.	TRBV15	TRBJ1-5	CATSRGQVYSNQPQHF	TGTGCCACCAGCAGAGGACAGGTTTATAGCAATCAGCCCCAGCATTTT
once	.	TRBV27	TRBJ1-2	CASSSRRGAGYTF	TGTGCCAGCAGTTCCCGCCGGGGGGCTGGCTACACCTTC
.	.	TRBV5-3	TRBJ1-2	CARSLAQGSYTF	TGTGCCAGAAGCTTGGCCCAGGGAAGCTACACCTTC
.	TRBD2	TRBV7-8	TRBJ2-7	CASSRSLERGGYEQYF	TGTGCCAGCAGCCGAAGCTTAGAGCGGGGGGGCTACGAGCAGTACTTC
.	.	TRBV7-9	TRBJ2-5	CASSPGTGPETQYF	TGTGCCAGCAGCCCCGGGACTGGGCCAGAGACCCAGTACTTC
.	TRBD1	TRBV9	TRBJ1-5	CASSAGTGSNQPQHF	TGTGCCAGCAGCGCCGGGACAGGGTCCAATCAGCCCCAGCATTTT
.	.	TRBV5-1	TRBJ2-5	CASSSPPDQETQYF	TGCGCCAGCAGCTCACCCCCGGACCAAGAGACCCAGTACTTC
.	TRBD2	TRBV5-1	TRBJ2-7	CASSLAGTRGNEQYF	TGCGCCAGCAGCTTGGCCGGGACTAGAGGGAACGAGCAGTACTTC
once	TRBD1	TRBV27	TRBJ1-5	CASSPLGQPFYSNQPQHF	TGTGCCAGCAGTCCGCTGGGACAGCCGTTTTATAGCAATCAGCCCCAGCATTTT
.	.	TRBV6-1	TRBJ1-6	CASSEGLRPGDSPLHF	TGTGCCAGCAGTGAAGGTCTCCGGCCAGGCGATTCACCCCTCCACTTT
.	.	TRBV19	TRBJ1-5	CASSIDGATGTNQPQHF	TGTGCCAGTAGTATAGACGGGGCGACGGGGACTAATCAGCCCCAGCATTTT